The rows below give T cell receptor beta chains drawn from one sample of a study of T-cell reconstitution after alpha-beta-depleted transplantation in children. From the PCR reads, TCRdb called clonotypes with MiXCR, one entry per CDR3 protein. Of fewer than 400,000 distinct CDR3 sequences in the sample, approximately 20% were seen once. This specimen consisted of PBMCs from the stem cell graft donor, obtained from the stem cell graft. The receptors stem from a human donor who donated a stem cell graft to a child with acute myeloid leukemia. Each CDR3 is given with its conserved first and last residue. A D gene is named only where the DNA matches it firmly. Clone size is given for some rows only: seen once, a few or many times, or a class if the clone is expanded.

cdr3_nt cdr3_aa j_call d_call clone_size v_call
TGTGCCATCAGTGGGACTAGCCCCTACAATGAGCAGTTCTTC CAISGTSPYNEQFF TRBJ2-1 TRBD2 many TRBV10-3
TGTCCTGATCGGATTAGCTCCTACGAGCAGTACTTC CPDRISSYEQYF TRBJ2-7 NA many TRBV28
TGTGCCAGCAGTAGTGGAGTGGCGGGAGGGCCGGAGACCCAGTACTTC CASSSGVAGGPETQYF TRBJ2-5 TRBD2 many TRBV12-3/TRBV12-4
TGCAGCGTCGATATCCCCGGGATCCTGTTCGGGCAGTTCTTC CSVDIPGILFGQFF TRBJ2-1 NA few TRBV29-1
TGTGCCAGCAGTTTTTCGGGGCAGGGCCGCGAGCAGTACTTC CASSFSGQGREQYF TRBJ2-7 NA NA TRBV12-3/TRBV12-4
TGCGCCAGCAGCCAAGTGCAGGGAACTTCCTACAATGAGCAGTTCTTC CASSQVQGTSYNEQFF TRBJ2-1 NA few TRBV4-1
TGTGCCATCAGGGGGGAGGTCGACACTGAAGCTTTCTTT CAIRGEVDTEAFF TRBJ1-1 NA NA TRBV10-3
TGTGCCACCAGCAGAGCGCCTAGCGGTCCCTACGAGCAGTACTTC CATSRAPSGPYEQYF TRBJ2-7 TRBD2 NA TRBV15
TGTGCCAGCAGCTACCTAACCGGATTGGCCGCCAAAAACATTCAGTACTTC CASSYLTGLAAKNIQYF TRBJ2-4 NA NA TRBV28
TGTGCCAGCTCACCCGACTTGAGCTCCTACGAGCAGTACTTC CASSPDLSSYEQYF TRBJ2-7 NA NA TRBV18